The present TCR beta chain was sequenced within a study of CD8+ T cells in alopecia areata. Across the study: Each of the treated patients was given oral tofacitinib, 5 to 10 mg twice daily, for moderate-to-severe alopecia areata. Scalp area affected, as a percentage, set the severity score of treated patients. Study-level points and caveats: Researchers report lesional scalp, most notably alopecia totalis/universalis, outstripped normal scalp in clonality.

On this clone: Its antigen remains unknown. Other DNA sequences in the sample encode the same CDR3.

RNA extraction was followed by reverse transcription into cDNA, which acted as the sequencing template. Method: immunoSEQ multiplex PCR; TCRdb's copy keeps in-frame clones and lacks some. The sample has some 220,000 clones, more than 45% seen once. Treatment indicated: oral pan-JAK inhibitor, 5-10 mg twice daily. The sorting of PBMCs gave CD4+ and CD8+ T cells. The CDR3 spans 12 residues. Germline V gives CDR1 MGHRA, CDR2 YSYEKL. J was trimmed by 8 bases and V by 3 bases; bases with no gene match: 1. The chain links TRBV4-1 to TRBJ1-2, with 9 bases that match TRBD1. The TCR was taken from a human donor with alopecia areata. The starting material was CD4+ T cells sorted from blood, obtained at week 4, from a patient treated with tofacitinib. DNA of the CDR3: TGCGCCAGCAGCCAGGACAGGGGCGGCTACACCTTC. Amino acid sequence: CASSQDRGGYTF.